These 29 T cell receptor beta chains were all obtained from the same sample, sequenced in a study of T cells in localized non-small cell lung cancer. The method was immunoSEQ multiplex PCR; TCRdb's version includes in-frame clones alone and lacks a portion of them. The repertoire has fewer than 35,000 clones, about 89% of them found once; the top ten carry around 3.2%. The input for sequencing was peripheral blood, taken before any cancer treatment. The receptors originated from a female donor aged 60 or older with stage I lung adenocarcinoma.

Points on this clone: Other nucleotide sequences from this sample produce the same CDR3. This sequence joins TRBV30 and TRBJ1-2, with D perhaps matching TRBD1 (6 bases). Germline V CDR1 and CDR2: GTSNPN, SVGIG (reference sequence). The CDR3 contains 13 residues. Trimming removed 3 bases at V and 4 bases at J, with 12 bases between. The CDR3 DNA reads as TGTGCCTGGAGCCGTGACAGGCCCTATGGCTACACCTTC. This gives the protein CAWSRDRPYGYTF.

The chain uses TRBV27 and TRBJ1-2; D gene unclear. The CDR3 covers 14 residues. V gave up 0 bases and J gave up 0 bases, with 5 bases separating them. Germline V gene sequence: CDR1 MNHEY, CDR2 SMNVEV (reference sequence). In nucleotides, the CDR3 is TGTGCCAGCAGTTTATCTTTCGCTAACTATGGCTACACCTTC. Amino acid sequence: CASSLSFANYGYTF.

The V call is TRBV5-1, the J call TRBJ2-3; D perhaps matches TRBD2 (5 bases). Germline V lookup: CDR1 SGHRS, CDR2 YFSETQ. Trimming took 5 bases from V and 2 from J, leaving 15 bases between them. The CDR3 loop spans 15 amino acids. The chain's CDR3 is CASSKPEESTDTQYF. The DNA of the CDR3 is TGCGCCAGCAGTAAACCGGAGGAATCCACAGATACGCAGTATTTT.

The chain uses TRBV9 and TRBJ2-3; D unresolved. The CDR3 sequence is 13 residues long. CDR1 is SGDLS, CDR2 YYNGEE, per germline. Trimming removed 2 bases from V and 6 bases from J, with 10 bases in between. The DNA of the CDR3 is TGTGCCAGCAGCGTCCGAGTGCTTGATACGCAGTATTTT. Translating gives CASSVRVLDTQYF. The full variable domain, completed using reference TRBV9 and TRBJ2-3, is DSGVTQTPKHLITATGQRVTLRCSPRSGDLSVYWYQQSLDQGLQFLIQYYNGEERAKGNILERFSAQQFPDLHSELNLSSLELGDSALYFCASSVRVLDTQYFGPGTRLTVL.

This chain joins TRBV10-3 and TRBJ2-3; maybe TRBD1 (5 bases). CDR1 is ENHRY and CDR2 is SYGVKD in the germline V gene. The CDR3 has 13 amino acids. The V end was cut by 10 bases, the J end by 2 bases, with 13 bases between. The CDR3 nucleotides read TGTGCCACCGCCCGTGGGGCCACAGATACGCAGTATTTT. As protein: CATARGATDTQYF.

This chain links TRBV2 with TRBJ1-1; D is unresolved. The CDR3 sequence is 12 residues long. V was shortened by 5 bases and J by 10 bases, with 14 bases between the two germline ends. CDR1 is SNHLY, CDR2 FYNNEI, per germline. CDR3 sequence reads: CASSRVPEGAFF. CDR3 DNA sequence: TGTGCCAGCAGTCGCGTCCCCGAGGGAGCTTTCTTT. The variable domain in full, with the rest retrieved from reference TRBV2 and TRBJ1-1, is EPEVTQTPSHQVTQMGQEVILRCVPISNHLYFYWYRQILGQKVEFLVSFYNNEISEKSEIFDDQFSVERPDGSNFTLKIRSTKLEDSAMYFCASSRVPEGAFFGQGTRLTVV.

In DNA, the CDR3 is TGCGCCAGCAGTTCCATCCGGACACCGCAAGAGACCCAGTACTTC. Amino acid sequence: CASSSIRTPQETQYF. The V gene is TRBV10-2, the J gene TRBJ2-5, with D possibly being TRBD1 (5 bases). Germline V gene sequence: CDR1 WSHSY, CDR2 SAAADI. CDR3 length: 15 amino acids. V dropped 5 bases and J dropped 2 bases, with 15 bases sitting between them.

The gene calls are TRBV28 and TRBJ2-7; the D is unclear. This CDR3 contains 11 residues. Germline CDR1 is MDHEN and CDR2 is SYDVKM. Trimming took off 6 bases at V and 3 bases at J, with 6 bases between the two ends. In nucleotides, the CDR3 is TGTGCCAGCAGCCGCGGCTACGAGCAGTACTTC. The encoded protein is CASSRGYEQYF. Full variable domain (outside the CDR3, taken from reference TRBV28 and TRBJ2-7): DVKVTQSSRYLVKRTGEKVFLECVQDMDHENMFWYRQDPGLGLRLIYFSYDVKMKEKGDIPEGYSVSREKKERFSLILESASTNQTSMYLCASSRGYEQYFGPGTRLTVT.

The CDR3 spells CASSIRGYHGYTF. The CDR3, as DNA: TGTGCCAGTAGTATCAGGGGATATCACGGCTACACCTTC. The chain carries TRBV19 and TRBJ1-2, with D possibly TRBD1 on 6 matching bases. V was pared by 3 bases and J by 8 bases, with 13 bases between. CDR1 is LNHDA and CDR2 is SQIVND in the germline V gene (reference sequence). The length of the CDR3 is 13 residues.

The V gene is TRBV28, the J gene TRBJ1-2, with D uncertain. The CDR3 has 12 residues. CDR1 and CDR2 from the germline V gene are MDHEN and SYDVKM. V was trimmed by 2 bases and J by 4 bases, leaving 5 bases between them. CDR3 coding DNA: TGTGCCAGCAGTTTACAGCCCTATGGCTACACCTTC. It is translated as CASSLQPYGYTF.

The genes are TRBV2 and TRBJ2-2; TRBD1 agrees at 7 bases. The junction had 5 bases not matched to a gene; V was cut back by 6 bases and J by 4 bases. The CDR3 loop spans 14 amino acids. Germline V gene sequence: CDR1 SNHLY, CDR2 FYNNEI. CDR3 sequence (DNA): TGTGCCAGCAGATCGGGACAGAGCACCGGGGAGCTGTTTTTT. Its protein is CASRSGQSTGELFF. The variable domain in full, with the rest retrieved from reference TRBV2 and TRBJ2-2, is EPEVTQTPSHQVTQMGQEVILRCVPISNHLYFYWYRQILGQKVEFLVSFYNNEISEKSEIFDDQFSVERPDGSNFTLKIRSTKLEDSAMYFCASRSGQSTGELFFGEGSRLTVL.

V usage is TRBV2 and J usage is TRBJ2-5; D possibly corresponds to TRBD2 (5 bases). V shed 9 bases and J shed 5 bases, with 16 bases lying between them. Germline V gene lookup returns CDR1 SNHLY and CDR2 FYNNEI. The CDR3 extends over 13 amino acids. The CDR3 reads CASTPGVLETQYF. Written as DNA, the CDR3 is TGTGCCAGTACCCCCGGGGTTCTGGAGACCCAGTACTTC. Filled out from reference TRBV2 and TRBJ2-5, the complete variable domain reads EPEVTQTPSHQVTQMGQEVILRCVPISNHLYFYWYRQILGQKVEFLVSFYNNEISEKSEIFDDQFSVERPDGSNFTLKIRSTKLEDSAMYFCASTPGVLETQYFGPGTRLLVL.

The rearrangement uses TRBV27 and TRBJ1-5; tentatively, D is TRBD1 (5 bases). CDR3 length: 16 residues. The V end was cut by 5 bases, the J end by 0 bases, with 14 bases between. In germline, CDR1 is MNHEY, CDR2 SMNVEV (reference sequence). The chain's CDR3 is CASSPRWGDSNQPQHF. CDR3 nucleotides: TGTGCCAGCAGTCCCCGGTGGGGGGATAGCAATCAGCCCCAGCATTTT.

The rearrangement joins TRBV7-9 to TRBJ1-4, with D possibly matching TRBD1 (5 bases). The CDR3 length is 15 residues. Germline CDR1 SEHNR, CDR2 FQNEAQ (reference sequence). V was pared by 2 bases and J by 8 bases, with 15 bases between. The CDR3 DNA reads TGTGCCAGCAGCTTACCGGGACGGTGGGGCGAAAAACTGTTTTTT. It encodes CASSLPGRWGEKLFF. Complete variable domain (other parts from reference TRBV7-9 and TRBJ1-4): DTGVSQNPRHKITKRGQNVTFRCDPISEHNRLYWYRQTLGQGPEFLTYFQNEAQLEKSRLLSDRFSAERPKGSFSTLEIQRTEQGDSAMYLCASSLPGRWGEKLFFGSGTQLSVL.

The chain has TRBV7-2 and TRBJ2-1, with 13 bases matching TRBD2. Germline V CDR1 and CDR2: SGHTA, FQGNSA. CDR3 length equals 16 residues. J gave up 6 bases and V 5 bases, and 7 bases lay outside the gene matches. DNA for the CDR3: TGTGCCAGCAGCATCATGGGACTAGCGGGAACCAATGAGCAGTTCTTC. Translated, it gives CASSIMGLAGTNEQFF.

This chain joins TRBV5-4 and TRBJ2-4; 9 positions agree with TRBD2. This CDR3 is 17 amino acids long. V lost 4 bases, J lost 0 bases, and 8 bases stayed unmatched. The germline gives CDR1 SGHNT, CDR2 YYREEE (reference sequence). The CDR3 DNA reads TGTGCCAGCAGCACCCTAGCGGGACGCTTAGCCAAAAACATTCAGTACTTC. This translates into CASSTLAGRLAKNIQYF.

The V gene is TRBV6-9, the J gene TRBJ2-7, with 8 bases aligning to TRBD1. This CDR3 has 13 amino acids. Germline loops: CDR1 MNHGY, CDR2 SVAAGI. The V gene end was trimmed by 6 bases and the J gene end by 2 bases; junction bases not matched to a gene: 3. The CDR3 sequence: CASRGDRTYEQYF. In nucleotides, the CDR3 is TGTGCCAGCAGGGGGGACAGGACCTACGAGCAGTACTTC.

This chain joins TRBV7-8 and TRBJ2-7; 11 bases fit TRBD2. Per germline, CDR1 SGHVS and CDR2 FQNEAQ. CDR3 length: 14 residues. V shed 1 base, J shed 12 bases, and the junction held 8 bases outside the gene matches. The CDR3 protein is CASSLETGLAAPYF. In DNA form, the CDR3 reads TGTGCCAGCAGCTTAGAGACGGGACTAGCGGCTCCGTACTTC. Full variable domain (rest looked up from reference TRBV7-8 and TRBJ2-7): GAGVSQSPRYKVAKRGQDVALRCDPISGHVSLFWYQQALGQGPEFLTYFQNEAQLDKSGLPSDRFFAERPEGSVSTLKIQRTQQEDSAVYLCASSLETGLAAPYFGPGTRLTVT.

The gene calls are TRBV5-5 and TRBJ1-1, with D possibly TRBD1 on 5 matching bases. The CDR3 is 13 amino acids. Between the trimmed V and J ends, which lost 0 bases and 7 bases, there was a span of 10 bases. The V gene's germline CDR1 is SGHKS and CDR2 YYEKEE (reference sequence). CDR3 amino acids: CASSLDRWGEAFF. The DNA for the CDR3 is TGTGCCAGCAGCTTGGACAGGTGGGGTGAAGCTTTCTTT. The variable domain in full, completed from reference TRBV5-5 and TRBJ1-1, reads DAGVTQSPTHLIKTRGQQVTLRCSPISGHKSVSWYQQVLGQGPQFIFQYYEKEERGRGNFPDRFSARQFPNYSSELNVNALLLGDSALYLCASSLDRWGEAFFGQGTRLTVV.

The chain is built from TRBV4-3 and TRBJ2-3; 9 bases are shared with TRBD1. V was pared by 2 bases and J by 3 bases, with 15 bases of the junction left unmatched. This CDR3 contains 19 residues. CDR1 and CDR2 from the germline V gene are LGHNA and YSLEER. This CDR3 reads CASSQPYQQGALRTDTQYF. The CDR3 DNA reads as TGCGCCAGCAGCCAACCCTACCAACAGGGGGCGCTGAGGACAGATACGCAGTATTTT.

The rearrangement uses TRBV19 and TRBJ1-2, with 8 bases aligning to TRBD1. CDR1 is LNHDA and CDR2 is SQIVND in the germline V gene (reference sequence). Trimming took 6 bases from V and 1 from J; bases not matched to a gene: 19. The CDR3 runs to 19 residues. For the CDR3, the DNA is TGTGCCAGTAGCAACAGGGGGTCGAGTCGGGGAACTATTAACTATGGCTACACCTTC. This codes for CASSNRGSSRGTINYGYTF.

This rearrangement joins TRBV6-9 to TRBJ2-7; 12 positions agree with TRBD2. The germline CDR1 and CDR2 sequences are MNHGY and SVAAGI. Trimming at V came to 5 bases and at J to 0 bases, leaving 2 bases not matched to a gene. The CDR3 has 15 amino acids. The CDR3 DNA is TGTGCCAGCAGTAGGACTAGCGGGATCTCCTACGAGCAGTACTTC. Translated: CASSRTSGISYEQYF.

The genes are TRBV28 and TRBJ2-7; D unresolved. This CDR3 spans 15 amino acids. Between the trimmed V and J ends, which lost 2 bases and 0 bases, there was a span of 11 bases. Germline V lookup: CDR1 MDHEN, CDR2 SYDVKM. The CDR3 is CASSLGRTASYEQYF. Written as DNA, the CDR3 is TGTGCCAGCAGTTTAGGCAGGACGGCCTCCTACGAGCAGTACTTC. The complete variable domain, with remaining parts taken from reference TRBV28 and TRBJ2-7, reads DVKVTQSSRYLVKRTGEKVFLECVQDMDHENMFWYRQDPGLGLRLIYFSYDVKMKEKGDIPEGYSVSREKKERFSLILESASTNQTSMYLCASSLGRTASYEQYFGPGTRLTVT.

The chain links TRBV5-8 to TRBJ1-4, with unresolved D. This CDR3 has 16 amino acids. Germline V gene data show CDR1 as SGHTS and CDR2 as YDEGEE. The V end was cut by 3 bases, the J end by 1 base, with 13 bases between. CDR3 sequence (DNA): TGTGCCAGCAGCTGGGATCTCGGTGGAACTAATGAAAAACTGTTTTTT. Translated, it gives CASSWDLGGTNEKLFF.

The CDR3 region has the DNA TGTGCCAGCAGCTCAATACCGGGACAGGGGAATGAAAAACTGTTTTTT. Encoded protein: CASSSIPGQGNEKLFF. The chain is built from TRBV9 and TRBJ1-4, with 10 bases lining up with TRBD1. The V gene end was trimmed by 4 bases and the J gene end by 5 bases; junction bases not matched to a gene: 8. CDR1 and CDR2 (germline): SGDLS, YYNGEE. The length of the CDR3 is 16 residues.

The chain has TRBV10-2 and TRBJ2-1; weak D call: TRBD2 (6 bases). V shed 6 bases and J shed 6 bases, with 12 bases lying between them. The CDR3 runs 13 residues. Germline loops: CDR1 WSHSY, CDR2 SAAADI. CDR3 sequence reads: CASRRRGINEQFF. In DNA, the CDR3 is TGCGCCAGCAGGCGGCGCGGGATCAATGAGCAGTTCTTC.

The rearrangement joins TRBV18 to TRBJ2-7; D is uncertain. The CDR3 loop spans 13 amino acids. Deletions cut 6 bases from V and 3 bases from J, with 12 bases between. CDR1 and CDR2 from the germline V gene are KGHSH and LQKENI. CDR3 amino acids: CASSPGRDYEQYF. CDR3 in DNA: TGTGCCAGCTCGCCGGGTCGAGACTACGAGCAGTACTTC.

The V and J genes are TRBV27 and TRBJ2-1, with 10 positions matching TRBD2. CDR1 MNHEY and CDR2 SMNVEV come from the germline V gene (reference sequence). This CDR3 contains 16 residues. V was clipped by 2 bases and J by 3 bases; unmatched bases: 4. The CDR3: CASSLAPSGGYNEQFF. The DNA of the CDR3 is TGTGCCAGCAGTTTAGCTCCTAGCGGGGGCTACAATGAGCAGTTCTTC.

This clone was found a few times. The chain joins TRBV6-1 to TRBJ2-7; D is unclear. The CDR3 runs 12 residues. Germline lookup yields CDR1 MNHNS and CDR2 SASEGT. With 7 bases removed from V and 9 bases from J, the gap between germline ends came to 16 bases. CDR3 sequence reads: CASNLSVSRQYF. CDR3 sequence (DNA): TGTGCCAGCAACCTCAGCGTCTCAAGGCAGTACTTC.